The sequence of this T cell receptor beta chain was determined in a study of cytomegalovirus exposure and HLA in healthy donors. Study-wide results and limits: When presence/absence was analysed, sequencing depth was taken to be roughly uniform across donors.

Points on this clone: The antigen remains undetermined.

PCR involved 60 Vbeta and 13 Jbeta primers. Using immunoSEQ multiplex PCR, the repertoire was profiled, and TCRdb retains in-frame clones only, with some absent. The table lists about 150,000 clones, about four fifths of them singletons. Sequenced: PBMCs. The receptor's source is a human donor in good health.

The CDR3: CSVSGGYSYGYTF. The CDR3 DNA reads as TGCAGCGTCTCAGGGGGGTATAGCTATGGCTACACCTTC. The chain is built from TRBV29-1 and TRBJ1-2; 7 nucleotides match TRBD1. Germline loops: CDR1 SQVTM, CDR2 ANQGSEA. The J segment lost 4 bases and the V segment lost 6 bases, leaving 8 bases of the junction unmatched. This CDR3 spans 13 amino acids.